This is a list of T cell receptor beta chains from one sample in a study of glioma-infiltrating T cells after dendritic cell vaccination. This table comes from immunoSEQ multiplex PCR, and its TCRdb copy is limited to in-frame clones, with some not included. Found here are tens of thousands of clones, roughly 90% of them singletons; the top ten hold roughly 3.2%. The source material was blood, sampled before dendritic cell vaccination. These receptors came from a human donor with glioblastoma. CDR3s include the opening cysteine and the closing phenylalanine or tryptophan. Part of the rows lack a size; the others show once, few, many or a class for expanded clones.

v_call clone_size cdr3_aa
TRBV5-6 - CASPRRDISYEQYF
TRBV6-6 - CASTDLGPEQYF
TRBV6-6 - CASSYSTSGTEAFF
TRBV19 few CASSNRGGRGTQHF
TRBV10-3 once CAITIRQGGTEAFF
TRBV28 - CASTGWGEWGEQYF
TRBV7-3 - CASSVRPAAPEQFF
TRBV6-5 - CASRSQGVGTDTQYF
TRBV2 - CASSQKRGTEAFF
TRBV9 - CASSATGDEAFF
TRBV6-1 - CASSEGQSNQPQHF
TRBV5-1 - CASSLYAGGTGELFF
TRBV30 - CAWSRQGNTEAFF
TRBV18 - CASSPRSRTDSYEQYF
TRBV19 few CASNDRGPEKLFF
TRBV12-5 - CASGLGSGDRTYGYTF
TRBV6-5 - CASSYRRGGDTQYF
TRBV6-1 - CASTGQPYNEQFF
TRBV10-3 - CASRVPTNEKLFF
TRBV7-8 - CASSLVQGYNQPQHF
TRBV2 - CASTSTREETQYF
TRBV5-1 once CASSVTGAKDTQYF
TRBV19 - CASRGVLRYGYTF
TRBV4-1 - CASSQGGGANTGELFF
TRBV11-2 - CASSPDRDQPQHF
TRBV29-1 few CSVEALDGSSYEQYF
TRBV2 - CASCSGIDYEQYF
TRBV15 - CATSSRQGGDEKLFF
TRBV15 - CATSGAGSGQPQHF
TRBV27 - CASSFRTERGEQYF
TRBV5-5 - CASSLRLDSQETQYF
TRBV13 - CASSRDREEEQYF
TRBV25-1 - CASSGWTDIQETQYF
TRBV6-5 - CASSLRQRDIGYTF
TRBV5-6 - CASSSGGPATLGWYF
TRBV5-4 - CASSWGEGLNTEAFF
TRBV7-2 few CASSLRSQEVYGYTF
TRBV5-1 - CASSPNNGNPQETQYF
TRBV7-3 - CASAVGGGAGEAFF
TRBV5-1 - CASSRDTHEKLFF
TRBV5-4 few CASSLARNEVGYGYTF
TRBV19 - CASSELGLAGEGEQYF
TRBV4-1 - CASSQVLAESTDTQYF
TRBV6-4 once CASSETSGEGNEQFF
TRBV6-1 few CASSDGGGYSYGYTF
TRBV29-1 - CSVDDPRSSYNEQFF
TRBV9 - CASSPHTGNYTF
TRBV30 - CAWSPGQGFQPQHF
TRBV19 - CASSISSGRAGETQYF
TRBV9 - CASSVGGIGYGYTF
TRBV25-1 - CASSERGFGNTIYF
TRBV5-1 few CASSATGETRNSPLHF
TRBV28 - CASSPSDRGYGYTF